This passage covers 28 T cell receptor beta chains from one sample sequenced in a study of blood T cell repertoires in COVID-19. Clones were sequenced by immunoSEQ multiplex PCR, and TCRdb holds only the in-frame ones, with some missing. The sample contains a few hundred thousand clones, 86% of which appear only once. Sequencing input: PBMCs or T cells enriched from blood (not recorded which). The receptors here all came from a woman between 18 and 30 years old who had recovered from COVID-19.

The chain has TRBV28 and TRBJ1-1; 11 nucleotides match TRBD1. The V gene end was trimmed by 6 bases and the J gene end by 10 bases; junction bases not matched to a gene: 10. Germline assignment: CDR1 MDHEN and CDR2 SYDVKM. CDR3 length: 14 amino acids. The CDR3 sequence is CASRVTGQGVRAFF. In DNA, the CDR3 is TGTGCCAGCAGAGTCACGGGACAGGGGGTTCGAGCTTTCTTT.

This CDR3 reads CASSQSPRDNEQFF. In DNA, the CDR3 is TGTGCCAGCAGCCAATCGCCTAGAGACAATGAGCAGTTCTTC. The rearrangement links TRBV11-3 to TRBJ2-1; no clear D. There are 14 residues in the CDR3. Germline loops: CDR1 SGHNT, CDR2 YENEEA. The V gene lost 5 bases and the J gene lost 5 bases, with 13 bases spanning the gap.

This chain connects TRBV4-2 to TRBJ2-1; perhaps TRBD1 as D (6 bases). CDR3 size: 16 residues. Germline V gene data show CDR1 as LGHNA and CDR2 as YNFKEQ. V lost 0 bases and J 5 bases, leaving 14 bases between the germline ends. CDR3 bases: TGTGCCAGCAGCCAAGATTACCCGGGACACAACAATGAGCAGTTCTTC. This gives the protein CASSQDYPGHNNEQFF.

The chain couples TRBV15 to TRBJ1-5; D gene uncertain. CDR1 and CDR2 (germline): LNHNV, YYDKDF (reference sequence). Between the trimmed V and J ends, which lost 5 bases and 7 bases, there was a span of 9 bases. This CDR3 has 12 residues. The CDR3 nucleotides are TGTGCCACCAGCGGGCAACAACAGCCCCAGCATTTT. Protein: CATSGQQQPQHF.

This clone was detected only once. The rearrangement links TRBV5-6 to TRBJ1-6, with TRBD1 as a possible D gene (5 bases). Germline V gene data show CDR1 as SGHDT and CDR2 as YYEEEE. V dropped 4 bases and J dropped 7 bases, with 15 bases sitting between them. The CDR3 is 15 amino acids. The CDR3 bases are TGTGCCAGCAGCAAAACAGGCGCCCCAAATTCACCCCTCCACTTT. This codes for CASSKTGAPNSPLHF.

In DNA, the CDR3 is TGTGCCAGCAGTCGGACGGACAGGGCCCGGAGCCCACAAGAGACCCAGTACTTC. Its translation is CASSRTDRARSPQETQYF. The genes are TRBV6-6 and TRBJ2-5, with TRBD1 matching 8 bases. The CDR3 is 18 amino acids. The V gene end was trimmed by 5 bases and the J gene end by 2 bases; junction bases not matched to a gene: 16. Germline V gene lookup returns CDR1 MNHNY and CDR2 SVGAGI (reference sequence).

This sequence joins TRBV11-1 and TRBJ1-2, with D possibly being TRBD1 (6 bases). V was cut by 6 bases and J by 2 bases, with 13 bases left in between. CDR1 and CDR2 from the germline V gene are SGHAT and FQDESV (reference sequence). CDR3 size: 14 residues. CDR3 protein: CASRSTTGNYGYTF. In nucleotides, the CDR3 is TGTGCCAGCAGGTCTACTACAGGGAACTATGGCTACACCTTC.

This rearrangement joins TRBV28 to TRBJ2-1; 7 bases map to TRBD1. The CDR3 has 16 amino acids. Germline V gene data show CDR1 as MDHEN and CDR2 as SYDVKM. V shed 4 bases, J shed 4 bases, and the junction held 10 bases outside the gene matches. The CDR3 DNA reads as TGTGCCAGCAGTTCCTTCGACAGGGAGAAGTACAATGAGCAGTTCTTC. As protein: CASSSFDREKYNEQFF.

The chain is built from TRBV19 and TRBJ2-1; 7 bases align to TRBD2. The CDR3 loop spans 15 amino acids. J lost 0 bases, V lost 4 bases, and 3 bases had no gene match. Per germline, CDR1 LNHDA and CDR2 SQIVND (reference sequence). CDR3 amino acids: CASSTSSGSYNEQFF. CDR3 DNA: TGTGCCAGTAGTACCTCTAGCGGCTCCTACAATGAGCAGTTCTTC.

V gene TRBV18 combines with J gene TRBJ2-7, with 8 bases lining up with TRBD1. This CDR3 contains 15 residues. Germline CDR1 and CDR2: KGHSH and LQKENI. The V segment lost 2 bases and the J segment 3 bases; nucleotides outside the gene matches: 6. The CDR3 protein is CASSPYDRGLYEQYF. CDR3 sequence (DNA): TGTGCCAGCTCACCATACGACAGGGGCCTCTACGAGCAGTACTTC.

The genes are TRBV7-3 and TRBJ1-5; 8 bases fit TRBD1. The CDR3 is made up of 15 amino acids. Germline V lookup: CDR1 SGHTA, CDR2 FQGTGA. Losses at the gene ends were 0 bases for V and 6 bases for J; bases not matched to a gene: 4. The DNA of the CDR3 is TGTGCCAGCAGCTTAACAGGACAGGGCACTCAGCCCCAGCATTTT. Its translation is CASSLTGQGTQPQHF. Based on the CDR3 plus reference TRBV7-3 and TRBJ1-5, the full variable domain is GAGVSQTPSNKVTEKGKYVELRCDPISGHTALYWYRQSLGQGPEFLIYFQGTGAADDSGLPNDRFFAVRPEGSVSTLKIQRTERGDSAVYLCASSLTGQGTQPQHFGDGTRLSIL.

The V call is TRBV5-1, the J call TRBJ2-1; the D gene is possibly TRBD2 (6 bases). Germline V CDR1 and CDR2: SGHRS, YFSETQ. V was shortened by 4 bases and J by 6 bases, with 14 bases between the two germline ends. The CDR3 extends over 14 amino acids. CDR3 sequence: CASSHGTESNEQFF. The CDR3 DNA sequence: TGCGCCAGCAGCCACGGGACTGAGAGCAATGAGCAGTTCTTC.

The rearrangement links TRBV5-1 to TRBJ2-1; TRBD2 matches 7 bases. V trimming: 8 bases; J trimming: 0 bases; junction bases outside the gene matches: 8. Germline V gene sequence: CDR1 SGHRS, CDR2 YFSETQ. This CDR3 has 15 amino acids. CDR3 loop: CASTGTTASYNEQFF. In nucleotides, the CDR3 is TGCGCCAGTACCGGGACTACGGCCTCCTACAATGAGCAGTTCTTC.

J is TRBJ1-2 and V is TRBV2; 7 bases fit TRBD1. CDR3 size: 15 residues. J gave up 7 bases and V 8 bases, and 16 bases lay outside the gene matches. Germline loops: CDR1 SNHLY, CDR2 FYNNEI. CDR3 region: CASGFDRVYSFGYTF. As DNA, the CDR3 is TGTGCCAGCGGGTTCGACAGGGTCTATAGTTTTGGCTACACCTTC.

The chain employs TRBV11-2 and TRBJ2-7; 7 positions match TRBD2. J was trimmed by 3 bases and V by 4 bases; bases with no gene match: 9. This CDR3 has 15 amino acids. Per germline, CDR1 SGHAT and CDR2 FQNNGV. CDR3 DNA sequence: TGTGCCAGCAGCTCGGGTTGGGGACTATACTACGAGCAGTACTTC. Encoded protein: CASSSGWGLYYEQYF.

The V call is TRBV9, the J call TRBJ2-5, with 12 bases lining up with TRBD2. Per the germline V gene, CDR1 is SGDLS and CDR2 is YYNGEE. The junction had 8 bases not matched to a gene; V was cut back by 0 bases and J by 5 bases. There are 17 residues in the CDR3. The CDR3 loop is CASSVGSSGGAWETQYF. DNA for the CDR3: TGTGCCAGCAGCGTAGGGTCTAGCGGGGGGGCCTGGGAGACCCAGTACTTC.

The rearrangement joins TRBV19 to TRBJ1-6, with D uncertain. The CDR3 runs to 12 residues. V dropped 6 bases and J dropped 6 bases, with 6 bases sitting between them. In germline, CDR1 is LNHDA, CDR2 SQIVND (reference sequence). The CDR3 here is CASRAINSPLHF. The CDR3 DNA reads as TGTGCCAGTAGGGCAATTAATTCACCCCTCCACTTT.

The rearrangement uses TRBV28 and TRBJ2-2; 7 bases are a match to TRBD1. Germline assignment: CDR1 MDHEN and CDR2 SYDVKM. V shed 6 bases and J 0 bases; nucleotides not matched to a gene: 7. The CDR3 is made up of 16 amino acids. DNA of the CDR3: TGTGCCAGCAGAGATGCTCAGGGGGCGAACACCGGGGAGCTGTTTTTT. Amino acids: CASRDAQGANTGELFF.

This rearrangement joins TRBV9 to TRBJ1-3; a weak D match, TRBD1 (5 bases). Trimming took off 0 bases at V and 2 bases at J, with 9 bases between the two ends. The CDR3 totals 15 residues. The germline V gene encodes CDR1 SGDLS and CDR2 YYNGEE. The DNA of the CDR3 is TGTGCCAGCAGCGTAGGATCGGGGGCTGGAAACACCATATATTTT. Protein product: CASSVGSGAGNTIYF.

V usage is TRBV5-1 and J usage is TRBJ2-5; D gene uncertain. The CDR3 length is 17 residues. V was pared by 1 base and J by 2 bases, with 18 bases between. Germline CDR1 is SGHRS and CDR2 is YFSETQ. CDR3 sequence reads: CASSLNRSGISQETQYF. The CDR3 region has the DNA TGCGCCAGCAGCTTGAATCGGTCAGGAATCTCACAAGAGACCCAGTACTTC.

V usage is TRBV5-1 and J usage is TRBJ2-6; D remains ambiguous. Germline values: CDR1 SGHRS, CDR2 YFSETQ. The CDR3 covers 14 residues. V lost 3 bases and J lost 1, with 5 bases in between. The CDR3 nucleotides read TGCGCCAGCAGCTCAGGTTCTGGGGCCAACGTCCTGACTTTC. It specifies CASSSGSGANVLTF.

The rearrangement links TRBV12-3 or TRBV12-4 to TRBJ1-2; D is ambiguous. CDR3 length: 12 residues. Deletions cut 6 bases from V and 4 bases from J, with 9 bases between. CDR3 loop: CASRPNSYGYTF. Written as DNA, the CDR3 is TGTGCCAGCAGACCTAACAGCTATGGCTACACCTTC.

This clone was picked up a small number of times. CDR3 bases: TGTGCCAGCAACCTCCCTAGCGGGGAGACTGAAGCTTTCTTT. Translating gives CASNLPSGETEAFF. The gene calls are TRBV28 and TRBJ1-1; D uncertain. V shed 7 bases and J shed 5 bases, with 17 bases lying between them. Germline CDR1 is MDHEN and CDR2 is SYDVKM. The CDR3 runs 14 residues.

A single count supports this clone. This chain uses TRBV5-1 with TRBJ1-1; possible D gene TRBD1, 6 bases. The V and J ends lost 4 bases and 1 base respectively, with 14 bases between them. Germline V gene sequence: CDR1 SGHRS, CDR2 YFSETQ. This CDR3 has 15 amino acids. This chain's CDR3 is CASSDGTFSNTEAFF. DNA for the CDR3: TGCGCCAGCAGCGATGGGACATTTTCGAACACTGAAGCTTTCTTT.

This clone was found a few times. This rearrangement joins TRBV2 to TRBJ1-4, with 7 bases aligning to TRBD1. CDR3 length: 13 residues. With V trimmed by 10 bases and J by 5 bases, 7 bases remained unmatched. In germline, CDR1 is SNHLY, CDR2 FYNNEI. The CDR3 reads CATTRDSNEKLFF. The CDR3 bases are TGTGCCACCACCCGGGACAGCAATGAAAAACTGTTTTTT.

The V gene is TRBV7-9, the J gene TRBJ2-3; TRBD1 might be the D (6 bases). The CDR3 loop spans 13 amino acids. V was clipped by 5 bases and J by 3 bases, with 9 bases between them. Germline V CDR1 and CDR2: SEHNR, FQNEAQ (reference sequence). The CDR3 DNA sequence: TGTGCCAGCAGCCCCGGACAGACAGATACGCAGTATTTT. This sequence encodes CASSPGQTDTQYF.

This sequence joins TRBV19 and TRBJ2-1, with 8 bases that match TRBD2. CDR1 LNHDA and CDR2 SQIVND come from the germline V gene (reference sequence). The ends lost 5 bases at V and 9 bases at J; junction bases unmatched: 12. This CDR3 spans 15 amino acids. Here the CDR3 reads CASSGPGLEFPEQFF. CDR3 DNA: TGTGCCAGTAGTGGACCGGGACTAGAGTTTCCTGAGCAGTTCTTC.

The chain is built from TRBV2 and TRBJ1-6; D remains unclear. The CDR3 runs to 13 residues. The V gene lost 9 bases and the J gene lost 10 bases, with 16 bases spanning the gap. Germline V lookup: CDR1 SNHLY, CDR2 FYNNEI. The CDR3 spells CASSQSGYSPLHF. The CDR3 nucleotides read TGTGCCAGTTCCCAGTCCGGGTACTCACCCCTCCACTTT.